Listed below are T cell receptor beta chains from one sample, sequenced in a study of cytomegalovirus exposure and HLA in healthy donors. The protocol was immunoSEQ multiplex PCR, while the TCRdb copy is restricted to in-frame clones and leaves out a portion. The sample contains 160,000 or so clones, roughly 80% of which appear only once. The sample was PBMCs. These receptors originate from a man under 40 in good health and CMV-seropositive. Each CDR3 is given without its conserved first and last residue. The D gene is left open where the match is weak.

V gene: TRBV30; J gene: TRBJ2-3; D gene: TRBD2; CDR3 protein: AWCIAGGSADTQY
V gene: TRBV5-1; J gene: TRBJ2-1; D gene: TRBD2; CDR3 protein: ASSQASGSGNEQF
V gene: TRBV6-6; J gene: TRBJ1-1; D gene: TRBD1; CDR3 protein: ASSLGTGGAESF
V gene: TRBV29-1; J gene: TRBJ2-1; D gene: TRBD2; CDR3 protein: SVATSISYNEQF
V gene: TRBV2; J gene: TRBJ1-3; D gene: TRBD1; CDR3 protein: ASSRDRRGATIY
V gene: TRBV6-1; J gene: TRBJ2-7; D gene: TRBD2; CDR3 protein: ASRAGRGNSYEQY
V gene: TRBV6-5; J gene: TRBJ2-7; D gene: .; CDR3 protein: ASSYLSGTHYEQY
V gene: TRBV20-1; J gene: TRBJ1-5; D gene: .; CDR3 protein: SATEIQPQH
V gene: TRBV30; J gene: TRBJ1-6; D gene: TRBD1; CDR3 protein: ACVGTADNSPLH
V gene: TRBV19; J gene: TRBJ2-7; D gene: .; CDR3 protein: ASSISRTESYEQY
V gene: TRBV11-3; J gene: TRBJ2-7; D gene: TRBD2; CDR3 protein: ASSLGGGSSYEQY
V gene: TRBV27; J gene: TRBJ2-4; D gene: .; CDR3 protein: ASSSPGAGAKNIQY
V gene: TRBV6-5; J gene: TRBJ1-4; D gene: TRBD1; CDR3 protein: ASSSGQFATNEKLF
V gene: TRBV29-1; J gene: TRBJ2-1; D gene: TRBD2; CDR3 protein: SGQLGGRTEQF
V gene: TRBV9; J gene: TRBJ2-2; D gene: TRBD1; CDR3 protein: ASSVQGDAGELF
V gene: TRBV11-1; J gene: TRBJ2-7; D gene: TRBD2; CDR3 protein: ASSSNAVAGGLALEQY
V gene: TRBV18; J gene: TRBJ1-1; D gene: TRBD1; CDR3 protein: ASSPTTTGEAF
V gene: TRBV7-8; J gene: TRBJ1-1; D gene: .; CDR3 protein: ASSFATENTEAF
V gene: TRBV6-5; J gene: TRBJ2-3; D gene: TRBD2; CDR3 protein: ASSGLAGADTQY
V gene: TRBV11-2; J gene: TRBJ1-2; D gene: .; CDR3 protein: ASSLDGPGVGYGYT
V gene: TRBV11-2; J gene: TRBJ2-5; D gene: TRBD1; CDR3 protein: ASSLTPSGTGQETQY
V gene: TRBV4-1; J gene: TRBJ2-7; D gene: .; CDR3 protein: ASSQATGSYEQY
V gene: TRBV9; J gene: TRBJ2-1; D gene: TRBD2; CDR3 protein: ASSVGGSGDYNEQF
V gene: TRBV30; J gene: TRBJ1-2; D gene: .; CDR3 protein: AWLQGYYGYT
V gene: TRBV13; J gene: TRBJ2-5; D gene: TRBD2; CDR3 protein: ASSLSGWREGETQY
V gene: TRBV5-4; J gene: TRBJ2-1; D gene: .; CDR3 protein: ASSVPGAHNEQF
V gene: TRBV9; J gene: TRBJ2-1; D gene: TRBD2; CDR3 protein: ASSVESGAGVRNEQF
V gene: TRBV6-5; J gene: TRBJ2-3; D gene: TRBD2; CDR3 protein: ASSDSTSGGATQY
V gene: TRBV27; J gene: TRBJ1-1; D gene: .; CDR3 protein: ASSLSGSKKAF
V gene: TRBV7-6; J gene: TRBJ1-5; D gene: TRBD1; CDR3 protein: ASSLARDREGQPQH
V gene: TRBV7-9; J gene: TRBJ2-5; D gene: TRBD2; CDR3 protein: ASSLTSGQETQY
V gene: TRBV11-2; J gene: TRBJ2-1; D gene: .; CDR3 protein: ASSLGTNEQF
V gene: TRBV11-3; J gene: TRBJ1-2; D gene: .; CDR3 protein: ASSYSAGGLEGYT
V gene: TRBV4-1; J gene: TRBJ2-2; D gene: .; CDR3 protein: ASSQVLGHNTGELF
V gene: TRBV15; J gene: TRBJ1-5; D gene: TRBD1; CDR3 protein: ATSRGQGAGQPQH
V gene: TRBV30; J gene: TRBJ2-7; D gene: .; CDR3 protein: AWSVGGLLRFGYEQY
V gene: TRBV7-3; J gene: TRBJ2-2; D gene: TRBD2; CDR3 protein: ASSLGLAGVGGELF
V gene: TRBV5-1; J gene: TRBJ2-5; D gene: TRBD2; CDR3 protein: ASSLANGGGETQY
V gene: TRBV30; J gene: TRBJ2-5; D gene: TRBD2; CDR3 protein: AWSTRLAGQETQY
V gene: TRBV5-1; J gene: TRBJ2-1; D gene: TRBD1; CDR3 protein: ASSPGQGAWGQF
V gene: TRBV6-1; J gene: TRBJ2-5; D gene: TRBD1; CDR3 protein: ASNGQGETQY
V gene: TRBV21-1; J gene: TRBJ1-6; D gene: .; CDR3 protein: ASSKEWTPPGNSPLH
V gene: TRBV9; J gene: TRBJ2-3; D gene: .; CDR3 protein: ASSAKRERRFGTDTQY